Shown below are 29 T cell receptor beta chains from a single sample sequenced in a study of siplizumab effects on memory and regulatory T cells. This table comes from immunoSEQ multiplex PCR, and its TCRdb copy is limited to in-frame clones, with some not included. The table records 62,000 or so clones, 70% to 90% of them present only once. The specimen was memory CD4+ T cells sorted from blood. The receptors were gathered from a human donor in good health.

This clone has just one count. CDR3 sequence: CASSLSGGYNEQFF. The CDR3 DNA follows: TGTGCCAGCAGTTTATCGGGAGGGTACAATGAGCAGTTCTTC. The V gene is TRBV27, the J gene TRBJ2-1; 7 bases line up with TRBD2. CDR1 and CDR2 (germline): MNHEY, SMNVEV (reference sequence). The CDR3 totals 14 residues. The V and J ends lost 0 bases and 4 bases, in that order; junction bases with no gene match: 0.

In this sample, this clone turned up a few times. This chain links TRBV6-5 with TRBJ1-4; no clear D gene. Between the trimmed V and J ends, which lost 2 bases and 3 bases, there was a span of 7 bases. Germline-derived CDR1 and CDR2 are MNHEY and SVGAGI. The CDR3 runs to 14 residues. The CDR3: CASSYARPNEKLFF. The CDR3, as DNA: TGTGCCAGCAGTTACGCCAGACCTAATGAAAAACTGTTTTTT.

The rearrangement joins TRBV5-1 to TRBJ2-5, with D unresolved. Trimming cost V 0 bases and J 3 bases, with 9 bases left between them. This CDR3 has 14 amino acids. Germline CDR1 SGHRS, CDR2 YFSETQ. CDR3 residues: CASSLDTRKETQYF. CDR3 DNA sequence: TGCGCCAGCAGCTTGGATACGCGGAAAGAGACCCAGTACTTC.

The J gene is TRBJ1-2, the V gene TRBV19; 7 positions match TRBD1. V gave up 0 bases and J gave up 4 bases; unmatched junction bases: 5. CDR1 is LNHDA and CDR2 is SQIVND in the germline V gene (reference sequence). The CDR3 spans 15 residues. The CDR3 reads CASSIEEGAVYGYTF. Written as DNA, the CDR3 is TGTGCCAGTAGTATAGAAGAGGGGGCAGTCTATGGCTACACCTTC.

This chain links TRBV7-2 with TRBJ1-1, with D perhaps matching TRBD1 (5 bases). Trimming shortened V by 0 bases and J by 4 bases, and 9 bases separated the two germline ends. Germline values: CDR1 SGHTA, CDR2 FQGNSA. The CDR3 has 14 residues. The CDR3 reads CASSLARGPTEAFF. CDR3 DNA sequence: TGTGCCAGCAGCTTAGCCCGGGGCCCCACTGAAGCTTTCTTT.

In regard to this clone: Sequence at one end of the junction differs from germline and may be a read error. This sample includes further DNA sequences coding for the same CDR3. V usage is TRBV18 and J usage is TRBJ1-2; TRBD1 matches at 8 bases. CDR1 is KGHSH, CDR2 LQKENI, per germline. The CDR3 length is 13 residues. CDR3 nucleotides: TGCGCCAGCTCACCGGACAGGGAGCGTGGCTACACCTTC. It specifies CASSPDRERGYTF.

This CDR3 is CASSLAGKETQYF. For the CDR3, the DNA is TGTGCCAGCAGCTTGGCCGGTAAAGAGACCCAGTACTTC. V gene TRBV5-4 combines with J gene TRBJ2-5; no clear D gene. From germline, CDR1 is SGHNT and CDR2 YYREEE (reference sequence). The CDR3 runs 13 residues. Trimming shortened V by 0 bases and J by 3 bases, and 6 bases separated the two germline ends.

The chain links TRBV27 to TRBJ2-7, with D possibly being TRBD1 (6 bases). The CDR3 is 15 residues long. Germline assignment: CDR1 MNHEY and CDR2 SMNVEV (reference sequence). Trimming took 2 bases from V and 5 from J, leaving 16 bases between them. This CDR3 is CASSLQGIGLDEQYF. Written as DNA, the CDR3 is TGTGCCAGCAGTTTACAGGGGATCGGGTTGGACGAGCAGTACTTC.

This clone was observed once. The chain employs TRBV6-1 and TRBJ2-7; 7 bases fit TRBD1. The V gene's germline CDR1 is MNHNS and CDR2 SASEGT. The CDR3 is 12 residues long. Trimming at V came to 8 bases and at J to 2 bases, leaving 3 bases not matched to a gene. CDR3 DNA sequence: TGTGCCAGCCTCGACAGGGCCTACGAGCAGTACTTC. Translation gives CASLDRAYEQYF.

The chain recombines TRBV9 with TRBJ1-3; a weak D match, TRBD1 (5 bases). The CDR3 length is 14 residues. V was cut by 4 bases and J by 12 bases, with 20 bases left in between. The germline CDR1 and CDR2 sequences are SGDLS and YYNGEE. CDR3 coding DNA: TGTGCCAGCAGCACCCACTCTGACAGTGTGCACATATATTTT. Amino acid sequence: CASSTHSDSVHIYF.

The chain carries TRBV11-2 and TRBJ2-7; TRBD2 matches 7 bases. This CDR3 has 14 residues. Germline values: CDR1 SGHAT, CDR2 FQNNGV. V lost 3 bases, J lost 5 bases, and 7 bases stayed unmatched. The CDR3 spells CASSFLRERNEQYF. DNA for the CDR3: TGTGCCAGCAGCTTTCTGCGGGAGCGCAACGAGCAGTACTTC. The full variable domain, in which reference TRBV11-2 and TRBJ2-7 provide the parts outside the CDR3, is EAGVAQSPRYKIIEKRQSVAFWCNPISGHATLYWYQQILGQGPKLLIQFQNNGVVDDSQLPKDRFSAERLKGVDSTLKIQPAKLEDSAVYLCASSFLRERNEQYFGPGTRLTVT.

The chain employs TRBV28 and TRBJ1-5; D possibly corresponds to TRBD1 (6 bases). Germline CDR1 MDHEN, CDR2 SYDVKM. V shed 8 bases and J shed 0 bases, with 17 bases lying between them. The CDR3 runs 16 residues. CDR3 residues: CASRILEGDSNQPQHF. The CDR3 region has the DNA TGTGCCAGCCGAATCCTCGAGGGGGATAGCAATCAGCCCCAGCATTTT.

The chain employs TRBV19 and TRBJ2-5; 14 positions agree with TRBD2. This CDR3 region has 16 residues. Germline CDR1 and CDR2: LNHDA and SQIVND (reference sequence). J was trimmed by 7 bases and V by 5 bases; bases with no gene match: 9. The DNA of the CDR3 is TGTGCCAGTAGTCCAGGGACTAGCGGGGGTGGCTCGACCCAGTACTTC. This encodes CASSPGTSGGGSTQYF. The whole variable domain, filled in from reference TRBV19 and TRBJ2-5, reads DGGITQSPKYLFRKEGQNVTLSCEQNLNHDAMYWYRQDPGQGLRLIYYSQIVNDFQKGDIAEGYSVSREKKESFPLTVTSAQKNPTAFYLCASSPGTSGGGSTQYFGPGTRLLVL.

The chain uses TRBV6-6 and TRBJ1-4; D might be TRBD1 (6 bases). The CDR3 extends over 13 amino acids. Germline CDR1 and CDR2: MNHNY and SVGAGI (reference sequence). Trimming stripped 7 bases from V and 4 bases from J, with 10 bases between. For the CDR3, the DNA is TGTGCCAGCACTATACAGGGTAATGAAAAACTGTTTTTT. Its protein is CASTIQGNEKLFF.

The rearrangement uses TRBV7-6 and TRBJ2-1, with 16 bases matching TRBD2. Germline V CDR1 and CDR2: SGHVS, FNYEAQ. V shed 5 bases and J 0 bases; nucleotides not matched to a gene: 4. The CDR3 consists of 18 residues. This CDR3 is CASSGGLAGGNSYNEQFF. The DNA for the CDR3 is TGTGCCAGCAGCGGGGGACTAGCGGGAGGGAACTCCTACAATGAGCAGTTCTTC.

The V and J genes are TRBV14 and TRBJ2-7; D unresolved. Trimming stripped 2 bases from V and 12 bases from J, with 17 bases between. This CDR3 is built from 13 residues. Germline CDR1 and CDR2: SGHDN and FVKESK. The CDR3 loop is CASSQSTSSDRYF. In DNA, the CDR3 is TGTGCCAGCAGCCAAAGCACGTCAAGCGACCGGTACTTC.

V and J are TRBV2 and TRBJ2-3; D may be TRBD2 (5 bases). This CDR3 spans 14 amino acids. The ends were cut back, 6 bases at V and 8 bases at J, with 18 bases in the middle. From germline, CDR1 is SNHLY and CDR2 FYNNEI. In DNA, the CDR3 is TGTGCCAGCAGGGGAGAGACCCGGATAGGTACGCAGTATTTT. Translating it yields CASRGETRIGTQYF.

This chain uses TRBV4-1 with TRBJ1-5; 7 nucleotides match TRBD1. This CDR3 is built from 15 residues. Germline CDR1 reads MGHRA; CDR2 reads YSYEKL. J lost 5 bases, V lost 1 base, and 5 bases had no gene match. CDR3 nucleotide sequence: TGCGCCAGCAGCCAAGGTATAGGGGGCGATCAGCCCCAGCATTTT. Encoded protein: CASSQGIGGDQPQHF.

CDR3 sequence: CASSLEGQNDNEQFF. CDR3 nucleotide sequence: TGTGCCAGCAGCTTGGAGGGCCAGAATGACAATGAGCAGTTCTTC. This chain joins TRBV11-3 and TRBJ2-1; D perhaps matches TRBD2 (6 bases). The V gene lost 3 bases and the J gene lost 5 bases, with 14 bases spanning the gap. This CDR3 has 15 residues. Germline values: CDR1 SGHNT, CDR2 YENEEA.

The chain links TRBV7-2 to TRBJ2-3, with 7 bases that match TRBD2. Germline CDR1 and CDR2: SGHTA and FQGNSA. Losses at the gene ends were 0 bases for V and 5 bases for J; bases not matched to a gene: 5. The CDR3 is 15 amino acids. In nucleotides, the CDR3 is TGTGCCAGCAGCTTAGCGGGGGGGAAGGGAGATACGCAGTATTTT. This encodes CASSLAGGKGDTQYF.

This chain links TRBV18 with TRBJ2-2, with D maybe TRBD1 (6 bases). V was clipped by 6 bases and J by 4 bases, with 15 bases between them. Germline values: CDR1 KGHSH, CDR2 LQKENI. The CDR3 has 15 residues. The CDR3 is CASSKRGGSTGELFF. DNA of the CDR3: TGTGCCAGCTCTAAACGAGGGGGAAGCACCGGGGAGCTGTTTTTT.

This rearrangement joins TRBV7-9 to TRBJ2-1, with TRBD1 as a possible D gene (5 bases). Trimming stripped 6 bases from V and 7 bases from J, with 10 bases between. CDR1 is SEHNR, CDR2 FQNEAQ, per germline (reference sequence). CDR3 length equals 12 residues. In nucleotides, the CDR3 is TGTGCCAGCAGGGAAGGGGCAAATGAGCAGTTCTTC. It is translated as CASREGANEQFF.

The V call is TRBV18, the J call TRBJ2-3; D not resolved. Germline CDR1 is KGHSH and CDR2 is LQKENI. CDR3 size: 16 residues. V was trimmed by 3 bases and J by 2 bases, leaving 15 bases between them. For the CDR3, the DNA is TGTGCCAGCTCACCTGACCGGGCGGCTCTCACAGATACGCAGTATTTT. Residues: CASSPDRAALTDTQYF.

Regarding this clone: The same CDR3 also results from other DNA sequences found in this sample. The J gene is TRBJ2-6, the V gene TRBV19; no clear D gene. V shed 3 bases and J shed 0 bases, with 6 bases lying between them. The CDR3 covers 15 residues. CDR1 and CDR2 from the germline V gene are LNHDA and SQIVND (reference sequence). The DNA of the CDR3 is TGTGCCAGTAGTATTCTGCTCTCTGGGGCCAACGTCCTGACTTTC. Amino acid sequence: CASSILLSGANVLTF.

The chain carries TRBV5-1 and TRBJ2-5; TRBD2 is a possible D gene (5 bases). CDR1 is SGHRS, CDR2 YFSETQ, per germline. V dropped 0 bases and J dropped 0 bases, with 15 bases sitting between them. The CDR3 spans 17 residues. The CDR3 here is CASSLGMVSANQETQYF. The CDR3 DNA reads TGCGCCAGCAGCTTGGGTATGGTTAGCGCGAACCAAGAGACCCAGTACTTC.

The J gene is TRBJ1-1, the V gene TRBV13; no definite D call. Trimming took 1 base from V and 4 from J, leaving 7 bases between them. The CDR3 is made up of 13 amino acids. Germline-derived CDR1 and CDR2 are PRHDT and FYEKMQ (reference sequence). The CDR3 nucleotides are TGTGCCAGCAGCTTAGTCCCGGGCACTGAAGCTTTCTTT. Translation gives CASSLVPGTEAFF. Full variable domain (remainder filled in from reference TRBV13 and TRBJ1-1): AAGVIQSPRHLIKEKRETATLKCYPIPRHDTVYWYQQGPGQDPQFLISFYEKMQSDKGSIPDRFSAQQFSDYHSELNMSSLELGDSALYFCASSLVPGTEAFFGQGTRLTVV.

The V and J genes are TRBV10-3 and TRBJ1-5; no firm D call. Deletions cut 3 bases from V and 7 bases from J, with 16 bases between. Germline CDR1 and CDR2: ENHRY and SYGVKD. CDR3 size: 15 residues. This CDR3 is CAISDAVSGSQPQHF. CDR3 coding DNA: TGTGCCATCAGTGATGCAGTTAGTGGGTCGCAGCCCCAGCATTTT.

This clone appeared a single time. The CDR3 protein is CASSSASGSINEQFF. In DNA, the CDR3 is TGTGCCAGCAGTTCCGCTAGCGGGAGTATAAATGAGCAGTTCTTC. The V and J genes are TRBV6-6 and TRBJ2-1; 10 nucleotides agree with TRBD2. CDR3 length: 15 residues. CDR1 MNHNY and CDR2 SVGAGI come from the germline V gene (reference sequence). V gave up 4 bases and J gave up 7 bases; unmatched junction bases: 7.

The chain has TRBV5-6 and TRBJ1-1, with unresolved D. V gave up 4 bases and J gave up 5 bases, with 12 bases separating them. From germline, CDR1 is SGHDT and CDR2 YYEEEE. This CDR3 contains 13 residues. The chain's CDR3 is CASSEYPRTEAFF. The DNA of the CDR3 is TGTGCCAGCAGCGAATATCCGAGGACTGAAGCTTTCTTT.